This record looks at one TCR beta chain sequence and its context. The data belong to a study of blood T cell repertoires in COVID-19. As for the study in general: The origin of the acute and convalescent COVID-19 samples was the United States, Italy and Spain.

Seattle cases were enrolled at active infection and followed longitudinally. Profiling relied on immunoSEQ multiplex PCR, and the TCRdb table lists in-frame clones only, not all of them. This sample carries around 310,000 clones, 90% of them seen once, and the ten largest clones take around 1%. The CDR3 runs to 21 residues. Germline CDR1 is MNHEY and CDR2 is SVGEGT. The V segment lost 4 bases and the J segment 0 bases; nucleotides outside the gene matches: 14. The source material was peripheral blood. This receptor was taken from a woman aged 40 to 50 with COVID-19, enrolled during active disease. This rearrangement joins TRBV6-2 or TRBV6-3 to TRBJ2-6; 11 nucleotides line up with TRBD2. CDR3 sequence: CASSSFLGLAGGHSGANVLTF. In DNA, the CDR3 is TGTGCCAGCAGTTCCTTTCTTGGCCTAGCGGGGGGTCACTCTGGGGCCAACGTCCTGACTTTC.